Only a few counts were recorded for the clone carrying this T cell receptor (beta chain). The antigen is unknown. This specimen comes from a study of T cell repertoires in cytomegalovirus infection. Each CDR3 protein gets one entry after TCRdb re-called the reads with MiXCR. The sample holds approximately 730,000 distinct CDR3 sequences, around 32% seen once. From germline, CDR1 is MNHEY and CDR2 SMNVEV (reference sequence). The V gene end was trimmed by 7 bases and the J gene end by 2 bases; junction bases not matched to a gene: 12. This CDR3 comprises 16 residues. The rearrangement uses TRBV27 and TRBJ2-7, with TRBD1 matching over 9 bases. The clonotype originates from a human donor in good health (CMV status not recorded). Some clones in this sample may be carry-over from other donors' samples. The specimen comprised cultured PBMCs, sampled from culture after CMV antigen stimulation. As DNA, the CDR3 is TGTGCCAGCACACCGAAGGGGGACAGGGTACCCTACGAGCAGTACTTC. Protein product: CASTPKGDRVPYEQYF.